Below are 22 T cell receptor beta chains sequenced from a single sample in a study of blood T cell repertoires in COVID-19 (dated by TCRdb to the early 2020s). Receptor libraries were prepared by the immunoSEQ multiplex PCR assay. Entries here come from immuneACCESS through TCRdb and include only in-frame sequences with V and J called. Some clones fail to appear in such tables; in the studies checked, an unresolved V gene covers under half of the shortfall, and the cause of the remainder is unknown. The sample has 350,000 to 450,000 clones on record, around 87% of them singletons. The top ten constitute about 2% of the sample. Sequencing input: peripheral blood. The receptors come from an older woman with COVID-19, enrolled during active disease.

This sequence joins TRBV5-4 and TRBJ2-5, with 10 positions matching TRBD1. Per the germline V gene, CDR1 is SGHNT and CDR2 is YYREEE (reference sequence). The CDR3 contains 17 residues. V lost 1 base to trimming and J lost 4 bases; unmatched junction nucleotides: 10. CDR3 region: CASSLIETGTGAETQYF. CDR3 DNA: TGTGCCAGCAGCTTGATTGAGACCGGGACAGGGGCAGAGACCCAGTACTTC.

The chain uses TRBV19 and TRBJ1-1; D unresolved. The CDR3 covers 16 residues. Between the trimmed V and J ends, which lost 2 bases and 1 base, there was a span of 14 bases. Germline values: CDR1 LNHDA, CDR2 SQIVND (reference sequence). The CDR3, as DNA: TGTGCCAGTAGTATACCCGCGGGGAGCAGGAACACTGAAGCTTTCTTT. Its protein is CASSIPAGSRNTEAFF.

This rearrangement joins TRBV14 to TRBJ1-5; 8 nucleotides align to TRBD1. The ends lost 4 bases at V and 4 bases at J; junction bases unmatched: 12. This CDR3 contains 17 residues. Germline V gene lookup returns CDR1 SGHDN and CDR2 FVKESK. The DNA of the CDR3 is TGTGCCAGCAGCCCCAGGGAAGACAGGGGATCAAATCAGCCCCAGCATTTT. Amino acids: CASSPREDRGSNQPQHF.

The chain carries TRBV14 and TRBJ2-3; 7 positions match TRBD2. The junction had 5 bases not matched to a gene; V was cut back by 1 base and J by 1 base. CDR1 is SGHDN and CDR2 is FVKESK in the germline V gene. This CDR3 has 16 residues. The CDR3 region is CASSQGSSGRTDTQYF. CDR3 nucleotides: TGTGCCAGCAGCCAAGGTTCTAGCGGACGCACAGATACGCAGTATTTT.

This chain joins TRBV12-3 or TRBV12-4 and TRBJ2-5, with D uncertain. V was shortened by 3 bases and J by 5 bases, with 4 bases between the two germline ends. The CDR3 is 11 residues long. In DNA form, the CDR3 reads TGTGCCAGCAGTTTGGGCGAGACCCAGTACTTC. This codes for CASSLGETQYF.

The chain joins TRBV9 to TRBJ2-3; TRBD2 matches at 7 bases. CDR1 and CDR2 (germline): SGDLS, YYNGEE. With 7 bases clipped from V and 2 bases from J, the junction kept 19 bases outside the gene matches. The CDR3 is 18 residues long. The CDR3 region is CASVQLERGRDPTDTQYF. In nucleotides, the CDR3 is TGTGCCAGCGTCCAACTCGAGCGGGGCCGCGATCCCACAGATACGCAGTATTTT.

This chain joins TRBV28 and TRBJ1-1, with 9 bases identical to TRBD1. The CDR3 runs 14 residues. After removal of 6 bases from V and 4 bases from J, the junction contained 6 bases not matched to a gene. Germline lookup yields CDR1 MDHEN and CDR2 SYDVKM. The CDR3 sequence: CASRTGGSATEAFF. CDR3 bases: TGTGCCAGCAGGACAGGGGGTTCGGCCACTGAAGCTTTCTTT.

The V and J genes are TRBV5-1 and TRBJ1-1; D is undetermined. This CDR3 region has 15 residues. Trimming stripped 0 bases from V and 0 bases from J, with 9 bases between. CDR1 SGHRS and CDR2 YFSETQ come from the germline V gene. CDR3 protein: CASSLDSLMNTEAFF. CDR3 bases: TGCGCCAGCAGCTTGGACAGCCTAATGAACACTGAAGCTTTCTTT.

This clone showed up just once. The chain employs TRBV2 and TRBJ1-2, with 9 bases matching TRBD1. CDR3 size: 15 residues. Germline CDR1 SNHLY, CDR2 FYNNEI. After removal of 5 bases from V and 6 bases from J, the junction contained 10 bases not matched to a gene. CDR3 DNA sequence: TGTGCCAGCAGTATCACAGGGGGCGTTAGTAATGGCTACACCTTC. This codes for CASSITGGVSNGYTF. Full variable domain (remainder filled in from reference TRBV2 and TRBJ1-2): EPEVTQTPSHQVTQMGQEVILRCVPISNHLYFYWYRQILGQKVEFLVSFYNNEISEKSEIFDDQFSVERPDGSNFTLKIRSTKLEDSAMYFCASSITGGVSNGYTFGSGTRLTVV.

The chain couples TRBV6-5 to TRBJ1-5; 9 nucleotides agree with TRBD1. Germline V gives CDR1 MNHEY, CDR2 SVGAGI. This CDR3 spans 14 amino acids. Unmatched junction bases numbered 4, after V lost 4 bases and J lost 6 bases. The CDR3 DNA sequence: TGTGCCAGCAGTTCGACAGGGGGAACTCAGCCCCAGCATTTT. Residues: CASSSTGGTQPQHF.

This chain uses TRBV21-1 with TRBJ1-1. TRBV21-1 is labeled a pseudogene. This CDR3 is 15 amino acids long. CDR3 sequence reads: CASTPGGKREAEAFF. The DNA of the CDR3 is TGTGCCAGCACCCCCGGGGGGAAACGGGAGGCTGAAGCTTTCTTT.

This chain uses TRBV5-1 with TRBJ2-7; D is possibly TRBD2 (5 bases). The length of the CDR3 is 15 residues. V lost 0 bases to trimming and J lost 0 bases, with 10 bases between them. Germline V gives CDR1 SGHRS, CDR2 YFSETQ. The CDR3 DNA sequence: TGCGCCAGCAGCTTGGAAACAGCGGCCTCCTACGAGCAGTACTTC. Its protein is CASSLETAASYEQYF.

Here the CDR3 reads CASSLSGARETQYF. The DNA for the CDR3 is TGTGCCAGCTCCCTCAGCGGGGCCCGGGAGACCCAGTACTTC. The chain links TRBV18 to TRBJ2-5, with 7 positions matching TRBD2. CDR1 KGHSH and CDR2 LQKENI come from the germline V gene. This CDR3 contains 14 residues. Trimming cost V 6 bases and J 5 bases; bases outside gene matches: 9.

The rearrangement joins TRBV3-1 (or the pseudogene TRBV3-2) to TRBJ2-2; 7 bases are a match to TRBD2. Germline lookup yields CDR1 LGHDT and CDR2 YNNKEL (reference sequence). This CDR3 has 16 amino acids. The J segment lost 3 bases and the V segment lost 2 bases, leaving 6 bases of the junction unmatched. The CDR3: CASSQRSGEDTGELFF. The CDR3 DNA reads TGTGCCAGCAGCCAACGAAGCGGGGAAGACACCGGGGAGCTGTTTTTT.

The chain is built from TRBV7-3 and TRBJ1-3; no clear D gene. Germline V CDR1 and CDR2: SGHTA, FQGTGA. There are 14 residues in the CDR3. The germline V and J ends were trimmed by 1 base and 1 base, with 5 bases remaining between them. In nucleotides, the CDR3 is TGTGCCAGCAGCTTAAGTCAGTCTGGAAACACCATATATTTT. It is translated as CASSLSQSGNTIYF.

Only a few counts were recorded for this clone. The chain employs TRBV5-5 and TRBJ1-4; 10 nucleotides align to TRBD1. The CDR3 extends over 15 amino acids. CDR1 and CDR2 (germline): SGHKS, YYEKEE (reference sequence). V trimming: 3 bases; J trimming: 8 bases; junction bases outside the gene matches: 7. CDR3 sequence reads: CASSSTDRGREKLFF. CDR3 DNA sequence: TGTGCCAGCAGCTCGACCGACAGGGGGCGCGAAAAACTGTTTTTT.

CDR3 protein: CASSVRPGGDTEAFF. The CDR3 DNA is TGTGCCAGCAGTGTCAGGCCAGGAGGGGACACTGAAGCTTTCTTT. The rearrangement uses TRBV3-1 (or the pseudogene TRBV3-2) and TRBJ1-1; D might be TRBD1 (5 bases). Germline loops: CDR1 LGHDT, CDR2 YNNKEL (reference sequence). V lost 6 bases and J lost 3, with 17 bases in between. The CDR3 covers 15 residues.

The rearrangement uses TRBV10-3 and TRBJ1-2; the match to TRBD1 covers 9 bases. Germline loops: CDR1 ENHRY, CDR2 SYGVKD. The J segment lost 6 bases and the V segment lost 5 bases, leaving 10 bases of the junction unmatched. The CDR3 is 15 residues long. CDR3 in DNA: TGTGCCATCAGTTCTGAGGACAGGGGATTAAATGGCTACACCTTC. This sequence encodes CAISSEDRGLNGYTF.

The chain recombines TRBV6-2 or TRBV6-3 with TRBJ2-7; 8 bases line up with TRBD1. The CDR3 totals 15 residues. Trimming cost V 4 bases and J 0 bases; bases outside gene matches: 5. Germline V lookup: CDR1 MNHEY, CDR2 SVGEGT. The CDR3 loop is CASSSGQAYSYEQYF. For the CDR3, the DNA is TGTGCCAGCAGTTCGGGACAGGCATACTCCTACGAGCAGTACTTC.

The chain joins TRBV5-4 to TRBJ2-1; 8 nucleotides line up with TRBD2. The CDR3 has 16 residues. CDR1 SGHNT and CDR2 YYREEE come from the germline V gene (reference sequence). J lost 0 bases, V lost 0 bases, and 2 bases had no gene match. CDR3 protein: CASSLERGSSYNEQFF. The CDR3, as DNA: TGTGCCAGCAGCTTGGAGCGGGGGTCCTCCTACAATGAGCAGTTCTTC.

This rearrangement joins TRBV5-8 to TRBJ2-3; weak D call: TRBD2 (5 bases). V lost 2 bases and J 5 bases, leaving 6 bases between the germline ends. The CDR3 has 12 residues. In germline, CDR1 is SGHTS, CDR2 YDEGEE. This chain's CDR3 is CASSFGVDTQYF. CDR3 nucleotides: TGTGCCAGCAGCTTCGGGGTAGATACGCAGTATTTT.

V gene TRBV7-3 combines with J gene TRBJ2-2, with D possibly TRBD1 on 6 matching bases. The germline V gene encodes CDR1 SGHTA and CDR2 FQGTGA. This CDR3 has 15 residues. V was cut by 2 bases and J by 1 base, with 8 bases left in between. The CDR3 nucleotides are TGTGCCAGCAGCTTACTGGGACAGAACACCGGGGAGCTGTTTTTT. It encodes CASSLLGQNTGELFF. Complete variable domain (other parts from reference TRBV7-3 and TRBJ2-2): GAGVSQTPSNKVTEKGKYVELRCDPISGHTALYWYRQSLGQGPEFLIYFQGTGAADDSGLPNDRFFAVRPEGSVSTLKIQRTERGDSAVYLCASSLLGQNTGELFFGEGSRLTVL.